This entry features one TCR beta chain sequence. The germline V gene has CDR1 KGHSH and CDR2 LQKENI. The CDR3 runs to 16 residues. Trimming stripped 6 bases from V and 3 bases from J, with 19 bases between. The data stem from a study of blood T cell repertoires in COVID-19. Study context: Spain, Italy and the United States supplied samples that represented acute and convalescent COVID-19. The analysed material was cDNA or gDNA that came from T cells, B-cell-depleted T cells, or PBMCs.

The method was immunoSEQ multiplex PCR; TCRdb's version includes in-frame clones alone and lacks a portion of them. The table lists roughly 160,000 clones, around 85% of them singletons. Seattle researchers signed up patients amid active infection and tracked them longitudinally. The chain links TRBV18 to TRBJ2-3, with D perhaps TRBD1 (6 bases). The sequence derives from a man aged 80 or over with COVID-19, enrolled during active disease. Sequenced sample: peripheral blood. CDR3 region: CASSRSRGVVTDTQYF. CDR3 bases: TGTGCCAGCTCCCGCTCCAGGGGAGTCGTTACAGATACGCAGTATTTT.